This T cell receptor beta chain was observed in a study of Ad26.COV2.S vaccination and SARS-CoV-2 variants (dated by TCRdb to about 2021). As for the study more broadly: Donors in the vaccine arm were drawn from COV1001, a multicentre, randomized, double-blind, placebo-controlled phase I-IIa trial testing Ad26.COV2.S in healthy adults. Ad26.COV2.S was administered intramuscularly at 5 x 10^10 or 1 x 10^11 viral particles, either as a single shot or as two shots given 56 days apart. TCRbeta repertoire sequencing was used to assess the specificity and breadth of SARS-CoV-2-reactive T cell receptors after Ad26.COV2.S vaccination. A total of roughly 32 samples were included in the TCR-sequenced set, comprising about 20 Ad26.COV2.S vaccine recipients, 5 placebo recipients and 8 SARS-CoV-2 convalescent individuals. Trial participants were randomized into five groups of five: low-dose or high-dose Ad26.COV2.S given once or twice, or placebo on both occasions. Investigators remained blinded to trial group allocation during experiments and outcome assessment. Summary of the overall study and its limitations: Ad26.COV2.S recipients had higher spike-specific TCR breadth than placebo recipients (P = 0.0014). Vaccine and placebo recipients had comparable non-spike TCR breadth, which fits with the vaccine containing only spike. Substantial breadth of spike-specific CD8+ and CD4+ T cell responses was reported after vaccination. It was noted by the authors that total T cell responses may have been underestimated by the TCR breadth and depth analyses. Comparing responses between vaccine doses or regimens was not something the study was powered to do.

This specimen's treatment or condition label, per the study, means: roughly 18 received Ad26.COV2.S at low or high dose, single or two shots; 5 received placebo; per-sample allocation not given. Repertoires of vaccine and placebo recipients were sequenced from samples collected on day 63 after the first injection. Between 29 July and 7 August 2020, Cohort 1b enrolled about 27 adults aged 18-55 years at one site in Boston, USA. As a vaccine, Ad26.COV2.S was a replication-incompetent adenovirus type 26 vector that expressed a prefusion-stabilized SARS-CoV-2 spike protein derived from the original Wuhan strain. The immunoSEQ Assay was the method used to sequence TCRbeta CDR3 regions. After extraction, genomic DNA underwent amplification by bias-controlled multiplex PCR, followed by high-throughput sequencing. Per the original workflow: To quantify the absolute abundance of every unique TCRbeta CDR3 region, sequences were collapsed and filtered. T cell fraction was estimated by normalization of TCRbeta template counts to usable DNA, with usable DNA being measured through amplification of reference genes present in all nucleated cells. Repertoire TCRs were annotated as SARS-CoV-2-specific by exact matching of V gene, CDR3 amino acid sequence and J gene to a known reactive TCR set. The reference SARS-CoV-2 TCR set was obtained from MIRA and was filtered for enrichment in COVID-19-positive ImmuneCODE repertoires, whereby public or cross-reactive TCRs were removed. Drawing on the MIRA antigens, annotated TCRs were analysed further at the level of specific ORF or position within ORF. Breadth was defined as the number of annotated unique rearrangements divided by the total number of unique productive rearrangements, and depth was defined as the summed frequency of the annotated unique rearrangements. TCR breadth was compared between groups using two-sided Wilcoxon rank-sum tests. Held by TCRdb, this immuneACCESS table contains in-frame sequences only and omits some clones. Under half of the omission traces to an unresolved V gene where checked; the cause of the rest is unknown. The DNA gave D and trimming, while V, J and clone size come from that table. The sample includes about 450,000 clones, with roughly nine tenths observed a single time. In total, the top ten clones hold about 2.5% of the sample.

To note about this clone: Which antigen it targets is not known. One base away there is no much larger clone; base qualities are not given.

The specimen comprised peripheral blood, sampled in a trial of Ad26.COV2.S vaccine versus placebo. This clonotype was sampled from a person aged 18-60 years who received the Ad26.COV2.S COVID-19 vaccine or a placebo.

The sequenced DNA: TGTGCCAGCAGCTTGGATTGGGTGAACACTGAAGCTTTCTTT. The resulting protein is CASSLDWVNTEAFF. This chain is built from TRBV5-6 and TRBJ1-1; no confident D gene assignment can be made. From the cysteine through the phenylalanine, the CDR3 covers 14 amino acids. Only CDR3 DNA remains: 42 bases, in frame from the first base. V loses 0 bases, J loses 0 bases, and the germline ends lie 6 bases apart. CDR1 and CDR2, looked up from the germline V gene, are SGHDT and YYEEEE.